The rows below give T cell receptor beta chains drawn from one sample of a study of blood T cell repertoires in COVID-19. This table comes from immunoSEQ multiplex PCR, and its TCRdb copy is limited to in-frame clones, with some not included. This table holds about 87,000 clones, over 75% found once. The specimen was peripheral blood. Receptors were obtained from a human donor with acute or convalescent COVID-19. The donor label of this sample is uncertain. The CDR3 runs from the conserved cysteine through the conserved F or W. The order of the fields is D gene, J gene, clone size, V gene, CDR3 DNA, CDR3 protein. The D gene is left open where the match is weak. Clone size appears in some rows only: once, few, many, or a class for an expanded clone.

D gene: .
J gene: TRBJ2-5
clone size: .
V gene: TRBV5-1
CDR3 DNA: TGCGCCAGCAGCTTGGTACTTCAAGAGACCCAGTACTTC
CDR3 protein: CASSLVLQETQYF

D gene: .
J gene: TRBJ2-1
clone size: .
V gene: TRBV7-6
CDR3 DNA: TGTGCCAGCAGCTTAGTGGGGGCGGATTACAATGAGCAGTTCTTC
CDR3 protein: CASSLVGADYNEQFF

D gene: TRBD1
J gene: TRBJ1-5
clone size: .
V gene: TRBV3-1/TRBV3-2
CDR3 DNA: TGTGCCAGCAGCCAAGGGGGACAGAGAAATCAGCCCCAGCATTTT
CDR3 protein: CASSQGGQRNQPQHF

D gene: .
J gene: TRBJ1-1
clone size: once
V gene: TRBV6-6
CDR3 DNA: TGTGCCAGCCTCGTATGGGGCGCTGAAGCTTTCTTT
CDR3 protein: CASLVWGAEAFF

D gene: .
J gene: TRBJ2-2
clone size: .
V gene: TRBV11-3
CDR3 DNA: TGTGCCAGCAGCCCTGGACAGACCGGGGAGCTGTTTTTT
CDR3 protein: CASSPGQTGELFF

D gene: .
J gene: TRBJ2-3
clone size: .
V gene: TRBV5-1
CDR3 DNA: TGCGCCAGCAGCCAGACGACACCCACAGATACGCAGTATTTT
CDR3 protein: CASSQTTPTDTQYF

D gene: .
J gene: TRBJ1-1
clone size: .
V gene: TRBV7-9
CDR3 DNA: TGTGCCAGCAGCCAAGGCGCCGACAGTGAAGCTTTCTTT
CDR3 protein: CASSQGADSEAFF

D gene: TRBD1
J gene: TRBJ1-4
clone size: .
V gene: TRBV11-3
CDR3 DNA: TGTGCCTCGGGACAGGGGAGTGAAAAACTGTTTTTT
CDR3 protein: CASGQGSEKLFF

D gene: .
J gene: TRBJ1-1
clone size: .
V gene: TRBV7-8
CDR3 DNA: TGTGCCAGCAGCGACCGAGGGGGGGCGAGGGCTGAAGCTTTCTTT
CDR3 protein: CASSDRGGARAEAFF

D gene: TRBD1
J gene: TRBJ1-2
clone size: .
V gene: TRBV28
CDR3 DNA: TGTGCCAGCACCTTGAAAGGGGGCGCTAACTATGGCTACACCTTC
CDR3 protein: CASTLKGGANYGYTF

D gene: TRBD2
J gene: TRBJ2-5
clone size: once
V gene: TRBV6-5
CDR3 DNA: TGTGCCAGCAGTTACTCCGGGACTAGCGGACAAGAGACCCAGTACTTC
CDR3 protein: CASSYSGTSGQETQYF

D gene: TRBD1
J gene: TRBJ1-1
clone size: .
V gene: TRBV5-1
CDR3 DNA: TGCGCCAGCAGCGGACAACAGGGGCACCCGACGAACACTGAAGCTTTCTTT
CDR3 protein: CASSGQQGHPTNTEAFF

D gene: .
J gene: TRBJ2-3
clone size: .
V gene: TRBV19
CDR3 DNA: TGTGCCAGTAGTATATCACAGGTTTACACAGATACGCAGTATTTT
CDR3 protein: CASSISQVYTDTQYF

D gene: .
J gene: TRBJ1-3
clone size: .
V gene: TRBV29-1
CDR3 DNA: TGCAGCGTTATACAGGGATCTGGAAACACCATATATTTT
CDR3 protein: CSVIQGSGNTIYF

D gene: TRBD2
J gene: TRBJ2-7
clone size: .
V gene: TRBV5-5
CDR3 DNA: TGTGCCAGCAGCCTTGGACTAGCGGGGGCAGAGCAGTACTTC
CDR3 protein: CASSLGLAGAEQYF

D gene: TRBD1
J gene: TRBJ2-3
clone size: once
V gene: TRBV10-3
CDR3 DNA: TGTGCCATCAGGGAACCCCACAGGGGGCCGAGCACAGATACGCAGTATTTT
CDR3 protein: CAIREPHRGPSTDTQYF

D gene: .
J gene: TRBJ2-1
clone size: .
V gene: TRBV4-3
CDR3 DNA: TGCGCCAGCAGCCAAGACCGGGTTTTAGGCTCCTACAATGAGCAGTTCTTC
CDR3 protein: CASSQDRVLGSYNEQFF

D gene: .
J gene: TRBJ2-3
clone size: .
V gene: TRBV7-8
CDR3 DNA: TGTGCCAGCAGGTATGCGGCTGCGGGGCGTAGCACAGATACGCAGTATTTT
CDR3 protein: CASRYAAAGRSTDTQYF

D gene: TRBD2
J gene: TRBJ2-5
clone size: .
V gene: TRBV29-1
CDR3 DNA: TGCAGCGTTTATGGGACTAGAGGACAAGAGACCCAGTACTTC
CDR3 protein: CSVYGTRGQETQYF

D gene: .
J gene: TRBJ1-2
clone size: .
V gene: TRBV30
CDR3 DNA: TGTGCCTGGAGTGTACTCGGGGGTGGCTACACCTTC
CDR3 protein: CAWSVLGGGYTF

D gene: .
J gene: TRBJ1-5
clone size: .
V gene: TRBV11-2
CDR3 DNA: TGTGCCAGCAGCTTACGGCAGGGCGAGCGTCAGCCCCAGCATTTT
CDR3 protein: CASSLRQGERQPQHF

D gene: .
J gene: TRBJ1-5
clone size: .
V gene: TRBV7-2
CDR3 DNA: TGTGCCAGCAGCCCCCGGGGAGGGCCGGACCAGCCCCAGCATTTT
CDR3 protein: CASSPRGGPDQPQHF

D gene: TRBD1
J gene: TRBJ2-6
clone size: .
V gene: TRBV7-8
CDR3 DNA: TGTGCCAGCAGCTTAGCGACAGGGTGGGGTTCTGGGACCAACGTCCTGACTTTC
CDR3 protein: CASSLATGWGSGTNVLTF

D gene: TRBD2
J gene: TRBJ2-3
clone size: .
V gene: TRBV11-3
CDR3 DNA: TGTGCCAGCAGCTCTATTCCGGGACTAGCGGGGACCACAGATACGCAGTATTTT
CDR3 protein: CASSSIPGLAGTTDTQYF

D gene: TRBD2
J gene: TRBJ2-3
clone size: .
V gene: TRBV19
CDR3 DNA: TGTGCCAGTAGTATAGGCGGGGGGGCTAGCACAGATACGCAGTATTTT
CDR3 protein: CASSIGGGASTDTQYF

D gene: TRBD1
J gene: TRBJ2-1
clone size: .
V gene: TRBV6-6
CDR3 DNA: TGTGCCAGCAGTCGGGGACAGGGCTCGGGCTCCTACAATGAGCAGTTCTTC
CDR3 protein: CASSRGQGSGSYNEQFF

D gene: TRBD1
J gene: TRBJ2-7
clone size: once
V gene: TRBV15
CDR3 DNA: TGTGCCACCAGCGGCCGGGACAGGGGTTCCTACGAGCAGTACTTC
CDR3 protein: CATSGRDRGSYEQYF

D gene: TRBD2
J gene: TRBJ2-1
clone size: .
V gene: TRBV3-1/TRBV3-2
CDR3 DNA: TGTGCCAGCAGCCCCCGGGATAGCGGGAGGGATGAGCAGTTCTTC
CDR3 protein: CASSPRDSGRDEQFF

D gene: TRBD1
J gene: TRBJ1-2
clone size: .
V gene: TRBV29-1
CDR3 DNA: TGCAGCGTTGCCGAACAGGGGTCTGGCTATGGCTACACCTTC
CDR3 protein: CSVAEQGSGYGYTF

D gene: .
J gene: TRBJ2-2
clone size: .
V gene: TRBV18
CDR3 DNA: TGTGCCAGCTCACCTTCTAGGAACACCGGGGAGCTGTTTTTT
CDR3 protein: CASSPSRNTGELFF

D gene: .
J gene: TRBJ2-2
clone size: .
V gene: TRBV27
CDR3 DNA: TGTGCCAGCAGTTTAAACAGGGCCAACACCGGGGAGCTGTTTTTT
CDR3 protein: CASSLNRANTGELFF

D gene: TRBD2
J gene: TRBJ2-4
clone size: .
V gene: TRBV7-2
CDR3 DNA: TGTGCCAGCAGCCCAGCGGGGGGGCGTGGTACTCAGTACTTC
CDR3 protein: CASSPAGGRGTQYF

D gene: TRBD1
J gene: TRBJ1-6
clone size: .
V gene: TRBV6-5
CDR3 DNA: TGTGCCATCGAACTGGACAGGGTTAATTCACCCCTCCACTTT
CDR3 protein: CAIELDRVNSPLHF

D gene: TRBD1
J gene: TRBJ1-5
clone size: .
V gene: TRBV19
CDR3 DNA: TGTGCCGGCGGGAGGAGGGGGCGGGTTAGCAATCAGCCCCAGCATTTT
CDR3 protein: CAGGRRGRVSNQPQHF

D gene: TRBD1
J gene: TRBJ2-5
clone size: .
V gene: TRBV11-2
CDR3 DNA: TGTGCCAGCAGCTTTAGGACAGGGGGAGGTGTAGAGACCCAGTACTTC
CDR3 protein: CASSFRTGGGVETQYF

D gene: .
J gene: TRBJ1-6
clone size: .
V gene: TRBV9
CDR3 DNA: TGTGCCAGCAGCGTAGGAGAGGGACAAGTTAGATCACCCCTCCACTTT
CDR3 protein: CASSVGEGQVRSPLHF

D gene: .
J gene: TRBJ2-7
clone size: .
V gene: TRBV6-5
CDR3 DNA: TGTGCCAGCGTGCTATCGGCGGGGAACAACGAGCAGTACTTC
CDR3 protein: CASVLSAGNNEQYF

D gene: .
J gene: TRBJ1-1
clone size: .
V gene: TRBV5-6
CDR3 DNA: TGTGCCAGCAGCTTAGGACACCTGAGCACTGAAGCTTTCTTT
CDR3 protein: CASSLGHLSTEAFF